Sequencing of this T cell receptor beta chain was carried out in a study of sequential checkpoint blockade in melanoma. Study-wide background: After both sequences, patients received maintenance nivolumab. Matched biopsies came pretreatment and at week 13 for some 21 patients. General observations from the study: Response in arm A was associated with pretreatment TIL clonality.

The sample's treatment: randomized to nivolumab then ipilimumab (arm A) or the reverse (arm B). Details on this clone: Its antigen is unidentified.

Sequenced by immunoSEQ multiplex PCR; TCRdb stores in-frame clones only, minus some. The sample lists several hundred clones; 15% to 20% were seen once. The CDR3 is 13 amino acids. CDR1 MNHGY and CDR2 SAAAGT come from the germline V gene. Trimming shortened V by 2 bases and J by 4 bases, and 8 bases separated the two germline ends. The sequence was obtained from a human donor with melanoma. V usage is TRBV6-8 and J usage is TRBJ1-1; D uncertain. Sequenced here: tumor tissue (inferred from file names), sampled from a patient given nivolumab and ipilimumab in sequence. Here the CDR3 reads CASSYEVGTEAFF. CDR3 DNA: TGTGCCAGCAGTTACGAGGTTGGCACTGAAGCTTTCTTT.